This record looks at one T cell receptor (beta chain) sequence and its context. The data were produced by immunoSEQ multiplex PCR, yet TCRdb's version contains in-frame clones alone and is incomplete. The sample includes roughly 110,000 clones, roughly nine tenths of them seen just once. This sample was taken from a study of OX40 agonist ivuxolimab in advanced cancers. CDR3 length: 13 amino acids. Trimming took 5 bases from V and 0 from J, leaving 7 bases between them. CDR1 and CDR2 (germline): MDHEN, SYDVKM. The genes are TRBV28 and TRBJ2-5; D might be TRBD2 (5 bases). The sequence derives from an adult with an advanced solid tumor such as melanoma, head and neck, liver or kidney cancer. The starting material was CD4+ or CD8+ T cells sorted from blood, obtained in a trial of the OX40 agonist ivuxolimab. DNA for the CDR3: TGTGCCAGCAGTCTGAGGGACCAAGAGACCCAGTACTTC. As protein: CASSLRDQETQYF.